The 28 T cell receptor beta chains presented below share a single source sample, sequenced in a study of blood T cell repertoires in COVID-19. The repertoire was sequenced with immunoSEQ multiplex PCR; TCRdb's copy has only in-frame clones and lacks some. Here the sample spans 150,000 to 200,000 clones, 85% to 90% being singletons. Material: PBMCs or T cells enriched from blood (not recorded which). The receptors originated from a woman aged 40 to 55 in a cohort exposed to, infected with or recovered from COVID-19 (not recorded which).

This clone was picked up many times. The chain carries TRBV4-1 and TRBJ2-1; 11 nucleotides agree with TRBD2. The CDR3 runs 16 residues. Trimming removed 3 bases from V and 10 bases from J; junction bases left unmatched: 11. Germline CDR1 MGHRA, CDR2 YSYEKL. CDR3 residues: CASSQELAGALGEQFF. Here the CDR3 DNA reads TGCGCCAGCAGCCAGGAACTAGCGGGAGCATTAGGGGAGCAGTTCTTC.

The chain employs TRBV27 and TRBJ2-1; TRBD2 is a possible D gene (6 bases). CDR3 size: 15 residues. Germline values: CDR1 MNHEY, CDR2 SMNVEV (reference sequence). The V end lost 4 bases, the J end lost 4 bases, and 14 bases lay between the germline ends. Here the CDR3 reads CASSSGRLPYNEQFF. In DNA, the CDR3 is TGTGCCAGCAGTTCGGGGAGGCTCCCTTACAATGAGCAGTTCTTC.

The CDR3 region is CASSFSDPTDTQYF. The CDR3 bases are TGCGCCAGCAGCTTTAGCGATCCCACAGATACGCAGTATTTT. This chain joins TRBV5-1 and TRBJ2-3, with D possibly matching TRBD2 (5 bases). CDR1 is SGHRS, CDR2 YFSETQ, per germline. The CDR3 is 14 amino acids. V lost 2 bases and J lost 2, with 9 bases in between.

CDR3 amino acids: CASSIGTGGFETQYF. CDR3 coding DNA: TGTGCCAGTAGTATAGGGACAGGGGGTTTCGAGACCCAGTACTTC. The chain couples TRBV19 to TRBJ2-5; 10 positions agree with TRBD1. The CDR3 is made up of 15 amino acids. Germline assignment: CDR1 LNHDA and CDR2 SQIVND (reference sequence). The V gene end was trimmed by 1 base and the J gene end by 5 bases; junction bases not matched to a gene: 4.

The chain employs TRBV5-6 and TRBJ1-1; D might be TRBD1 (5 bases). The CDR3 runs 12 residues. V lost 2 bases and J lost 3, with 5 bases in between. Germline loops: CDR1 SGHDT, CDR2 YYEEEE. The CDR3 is CASSLGDTEAFF. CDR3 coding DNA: TGTGCCAGCAGCTTAGGGGACACTGAAGCTTTCTTT.

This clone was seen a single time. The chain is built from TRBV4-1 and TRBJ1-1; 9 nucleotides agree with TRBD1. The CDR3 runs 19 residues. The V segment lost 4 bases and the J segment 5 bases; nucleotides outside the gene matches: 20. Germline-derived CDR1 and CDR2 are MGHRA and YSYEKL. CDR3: CASSLIEALPGQGWTEAFF. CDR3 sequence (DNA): TGCGCCAGCAGCCTCATAGAGGCTTTACCGGGACAGGGCTGGACTGAAGCTTTCTTT.

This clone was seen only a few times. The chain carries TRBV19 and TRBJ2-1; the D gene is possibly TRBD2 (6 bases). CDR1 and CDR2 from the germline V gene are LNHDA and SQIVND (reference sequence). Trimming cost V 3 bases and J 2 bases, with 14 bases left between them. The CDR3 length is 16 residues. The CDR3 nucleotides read TGTGCCAGTAGTATCGTTTCCGCGGGAACCTACAATGAGCAGTTCTTC. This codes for CASSIVSAGTYNEQFF.

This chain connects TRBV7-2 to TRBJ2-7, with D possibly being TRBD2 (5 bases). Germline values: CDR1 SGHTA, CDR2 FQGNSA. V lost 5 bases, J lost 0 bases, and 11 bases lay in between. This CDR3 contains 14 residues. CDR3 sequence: CASSPEDFSYEQYF. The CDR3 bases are TGTGCCAGCAGCCCGGAGGACTTCTCCTACGAGCAGTACTTC.

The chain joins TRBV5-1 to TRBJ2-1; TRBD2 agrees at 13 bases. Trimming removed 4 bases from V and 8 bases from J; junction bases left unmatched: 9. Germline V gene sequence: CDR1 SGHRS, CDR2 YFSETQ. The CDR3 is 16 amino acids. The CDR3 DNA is TGCGCCAGCAGCCCCTTGGGGACTAGCGGGGTCTATGAGCAGTTCTTC. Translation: CASSPLGTSGVYEQFF.

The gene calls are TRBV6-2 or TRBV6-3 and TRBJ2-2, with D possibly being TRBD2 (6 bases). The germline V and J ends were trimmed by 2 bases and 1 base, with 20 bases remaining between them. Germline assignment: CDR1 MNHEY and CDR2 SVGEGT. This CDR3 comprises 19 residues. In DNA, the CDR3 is TGTGCCAGCAGTTACCCTCGGATCACTAGCTCTTGGAACACCGGGGAGCTGTTTTTT. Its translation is CASSYPRITSSWNTGELFF.

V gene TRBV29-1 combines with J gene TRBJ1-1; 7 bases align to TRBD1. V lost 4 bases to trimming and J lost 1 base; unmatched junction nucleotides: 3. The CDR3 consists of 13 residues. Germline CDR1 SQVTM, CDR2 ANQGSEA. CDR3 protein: CSVAWTGNTEAFF. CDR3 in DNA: TGCAGCGTTGCGTGGACAGGGAACACTGAAGCTTTCTTT.

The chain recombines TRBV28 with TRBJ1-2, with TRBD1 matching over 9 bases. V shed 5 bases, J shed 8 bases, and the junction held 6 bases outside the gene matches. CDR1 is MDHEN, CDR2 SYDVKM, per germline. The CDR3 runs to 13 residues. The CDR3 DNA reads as TGTGCCAGCAGTGCCGGGACAGGGTGGGGCTACACCTTC. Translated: CASSAGTGWGYTF.

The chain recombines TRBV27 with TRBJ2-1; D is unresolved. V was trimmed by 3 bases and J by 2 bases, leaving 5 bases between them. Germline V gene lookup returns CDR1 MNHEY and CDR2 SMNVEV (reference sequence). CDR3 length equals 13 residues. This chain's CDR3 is CASSFSAYNEQFF. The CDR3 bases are TGTGCCAGCAGTTTTTCCGCCTACAATGAGCAGTTCTTC.

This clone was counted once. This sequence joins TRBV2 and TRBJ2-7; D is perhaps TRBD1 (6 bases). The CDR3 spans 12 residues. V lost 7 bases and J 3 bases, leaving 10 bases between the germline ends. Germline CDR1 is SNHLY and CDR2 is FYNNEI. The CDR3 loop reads CASKDRYYEQYF. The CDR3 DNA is TGTGCCAGCAAAGACAGGTACTACGAGCAGTACTTC.

The chain's CDR3 is CASSLRTGELFF. CDR3 DNA sequence: TGCGCCAGCAGCCTCCGGACCGGGGAGCTGTTTTTT. The genes are TRBV10-1 and TRBJ2-2, with D hard to call. V lost 6 bases and J 5 bases, leaving 7 bases between the germline ends. Germline V lookup: CDR1 WNHNN, CDR2 SYGVQD (reference sequence). The CDR3 contains 12 residues.

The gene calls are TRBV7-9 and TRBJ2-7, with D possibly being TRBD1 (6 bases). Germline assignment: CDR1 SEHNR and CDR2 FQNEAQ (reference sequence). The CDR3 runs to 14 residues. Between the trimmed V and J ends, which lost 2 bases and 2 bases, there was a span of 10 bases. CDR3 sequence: CASSLLDRAYEQYF. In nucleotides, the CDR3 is TGTGCCAGCAGCTTACTGGACAGAGCCTACGAGCAGTACTTC.

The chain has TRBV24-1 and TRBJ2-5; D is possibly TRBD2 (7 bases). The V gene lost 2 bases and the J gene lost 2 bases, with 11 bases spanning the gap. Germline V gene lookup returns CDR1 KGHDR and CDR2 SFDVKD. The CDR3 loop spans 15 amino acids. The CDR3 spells CATSDWEGGQETQYF. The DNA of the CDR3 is TGTGCCACCAGTGATTGGGAGGGGGGTCAAGAGACCCAGTACTTC.

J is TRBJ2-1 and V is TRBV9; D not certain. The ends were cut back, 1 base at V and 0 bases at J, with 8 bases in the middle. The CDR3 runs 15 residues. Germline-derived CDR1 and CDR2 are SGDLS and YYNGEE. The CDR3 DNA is TGTGCCAGCAGCGTACAGGATGACTCCTACAATGAGCAGTTCTTC. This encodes CASSVQDDSYNEQFF.

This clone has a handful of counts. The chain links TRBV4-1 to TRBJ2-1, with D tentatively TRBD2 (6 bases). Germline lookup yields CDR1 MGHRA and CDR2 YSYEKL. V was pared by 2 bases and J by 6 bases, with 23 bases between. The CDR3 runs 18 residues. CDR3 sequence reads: CASSQLTARRDPGNEQFF. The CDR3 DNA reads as TGCGCCAGCAGCCAATTGACTGCACGGCGGGATCCAGGCAATGAGCAGTTCTTC.

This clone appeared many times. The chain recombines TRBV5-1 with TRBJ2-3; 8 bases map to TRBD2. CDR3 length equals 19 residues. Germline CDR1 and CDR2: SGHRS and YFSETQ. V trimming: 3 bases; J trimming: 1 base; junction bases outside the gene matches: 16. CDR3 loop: CASSWSGGPFGEGTDTQYF. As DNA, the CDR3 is TGCGCCAGCAGCTGGAGCGGGGGCCCCTTTGGGGAAGGCACAGATACGCAGTATTTT.

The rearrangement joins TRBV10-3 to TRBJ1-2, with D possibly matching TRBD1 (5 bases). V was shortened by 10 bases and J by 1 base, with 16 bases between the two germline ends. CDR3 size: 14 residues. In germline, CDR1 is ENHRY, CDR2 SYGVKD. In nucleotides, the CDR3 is TGTGCCACATTGACAGATACGTTTAACTATGGCTACACCTTC. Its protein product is CATLTDTFNYGYTF.

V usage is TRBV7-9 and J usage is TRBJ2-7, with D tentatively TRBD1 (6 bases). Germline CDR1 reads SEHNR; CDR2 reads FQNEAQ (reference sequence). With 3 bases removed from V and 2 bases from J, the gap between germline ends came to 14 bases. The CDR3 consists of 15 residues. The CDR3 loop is CASSFFEGVAYEQYF. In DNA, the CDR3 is TGTGCCAGCAGCTTTTTTGAGGGGGTGGCCTACGAGCAGTACTTC.

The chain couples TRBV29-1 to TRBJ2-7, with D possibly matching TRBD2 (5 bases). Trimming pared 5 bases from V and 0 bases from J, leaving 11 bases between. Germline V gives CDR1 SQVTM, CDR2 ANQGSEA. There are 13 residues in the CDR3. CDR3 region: CSVYAGHSYEQYF. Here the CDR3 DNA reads TGCAGCGTTTACGCGGGCCACTCCTACGAGCAGTACTTC.

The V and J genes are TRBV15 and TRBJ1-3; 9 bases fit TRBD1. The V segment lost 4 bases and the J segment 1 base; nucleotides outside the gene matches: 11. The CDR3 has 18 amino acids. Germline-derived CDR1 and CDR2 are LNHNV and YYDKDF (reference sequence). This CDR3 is CATSNEGQGASSGNTIYF. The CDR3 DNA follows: TGTGCCACCAGCAATGAGGGACAGGGAGCCTCTTCTGGAAACACCATATATTTT.

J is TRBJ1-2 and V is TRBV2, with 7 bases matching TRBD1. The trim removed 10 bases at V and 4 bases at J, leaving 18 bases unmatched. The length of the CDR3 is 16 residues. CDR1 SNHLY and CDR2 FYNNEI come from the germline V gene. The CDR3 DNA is TGTGCCACCGAGAGACAGGGTGGAGTTACTTTCTATGGCTACACCTTC. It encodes CATERQGGVTFYGYTF.

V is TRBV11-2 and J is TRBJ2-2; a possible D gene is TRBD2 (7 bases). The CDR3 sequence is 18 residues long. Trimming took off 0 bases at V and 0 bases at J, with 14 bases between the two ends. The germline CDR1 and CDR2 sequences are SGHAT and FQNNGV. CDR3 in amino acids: CASSLDRGAGANTGELFF. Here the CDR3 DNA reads TGTGCCAGCAGCTTAGATCGGGGGGCCGGGGCGAACACCGGGGAGCTGTTTTTT.

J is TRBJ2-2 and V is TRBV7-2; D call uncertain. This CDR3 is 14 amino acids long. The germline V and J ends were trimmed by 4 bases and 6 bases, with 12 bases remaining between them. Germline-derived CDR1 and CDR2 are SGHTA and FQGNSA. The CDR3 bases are TGTGCCAGCAGCTCCCGCCTAGTGGCCGGGGAGCTGTTTTTT. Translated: CASSSRLVAGELFF.

The CDR3 region has the DNA TGTGCCATCAGGGGGACTAGCGGGGGGAGTAACGAGCAGTACTTC. This codes for CAIRGTSGGSNEQYF. The rearrangement links TRBV10-3 to TRBJ2-7, with 15 bases aligning to TRBD2. CDR1 ENHRY and CDR2 SYGVKD come from the germline V gene. Trimming took 6 bases from V and 5 from J; bases not matched to a gene: 5. The CDR3 length is 15 residues.